The rows below give T cell receptor beta chains drawn from one sample of a study of OX40 agonist ivuxolimab in advanced cancers. TCRdb keeps only in-frame clones here, not all; method: immunoSEQ multiplex PCR. The sample lists roughly 100,000 clones, approximately 90% occurring once. Here the sequenced sample was CD4+ or CD8+ T cells sorted from blood, taken in a trial of the OX40 agonist ivuxolimab. All receptors derive from an adult with an advanced solid tumor such as melanoma, head and neck, liver or kidney cancer. The conserved cysteine and the conserved F or W are not part of the CDR3 here.

cdr3_length,j_call,v_call,cdr3_aa
14,TRBJ2-7,TRBV19,ASSSQGATTTYEQY
10,TRBJ2-2,TRBV7-2,ASSLGTGELF
11,TRBJ2-7,TRBV11-2,ASSADRDNEQY
13,TRBJ2-5,TRBV7-2,ASSTQRGSQETQY
11,TRBJ1-5,TRBV19,ASSRAVNQPQH
16,TRBJ1-4,TRBV10-2,ASSESRGRGLLNEKLF
12,TRBJ1-2,TRBV7-9,ASSLSGQGYGYT
10,TRBJ2-7,TRBV29-1,SGRGQSNEQY
12,TRBJ1-1,TRBV6-1,ASFPLGFETEAF
13,TRBJ2-1,TRBV2,ASSPSQVLYNEQF
10,TRBJ1-5,TRBV7-9,ASSPDGQPQH
12,TRBJ1-6,TRBV9,ASSLRTYNSPLH
13,TRBJ1-2,TRBV6-1,ASSSQGYSGYGYT
13,TRBJ1-2,TRBV4-2,ASSQKEDVSYGYT
10,TRBJ1-1,TRBV7-2,ASSQGPTEAF
11,TRBJ1-2,TRBV28,ASRDRGNYGYT
12,TRBJ1-4,TRBV18,ASSPPGFAEKLF
11,TRBJ1-1,TRBV11-2,ASGAGINTEAF
14,TRBJ1-2,TRBV19,ASSSDGRTKFGGYT
15,TRBJ1-4,TRBV7-9,ASSFGTGGGTNEKLF
11,TRBJ2-7,TRBV5-1,ASRTSERYEQY
12,TRBJ1-2,TRBV5-1,ASSPLSALYGYT
16,TRBJ1-2,TRBV7-2,ASSLVRGRGPRDYGYT
14,TRBJ2-3,TRBV28,ASRNFGQGNTDTQY
14,TRBJ1-1,TRBV28,ASSSPGTALNTEAF
12,TRBJ1-2,TRBV7-2,ASSGGGPNYGYT
11,TRBJ2-5,TRBV28,ASSRGPRETQY